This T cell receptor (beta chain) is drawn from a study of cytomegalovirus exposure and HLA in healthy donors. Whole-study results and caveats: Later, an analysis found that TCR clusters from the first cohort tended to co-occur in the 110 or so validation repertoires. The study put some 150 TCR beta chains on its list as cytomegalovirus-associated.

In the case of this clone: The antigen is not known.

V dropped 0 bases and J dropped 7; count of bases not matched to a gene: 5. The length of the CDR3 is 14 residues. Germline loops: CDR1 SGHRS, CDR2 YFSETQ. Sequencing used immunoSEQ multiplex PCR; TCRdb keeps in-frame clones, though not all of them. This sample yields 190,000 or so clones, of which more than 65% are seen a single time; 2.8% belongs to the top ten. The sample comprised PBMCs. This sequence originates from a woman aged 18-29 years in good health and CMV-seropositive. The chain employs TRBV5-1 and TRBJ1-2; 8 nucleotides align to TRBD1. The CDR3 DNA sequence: TGCGCCAGCAGCTTGGAACAGGGGGTTTCTGGCTACACCTTC. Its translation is CASSLEQGVSGYTF.